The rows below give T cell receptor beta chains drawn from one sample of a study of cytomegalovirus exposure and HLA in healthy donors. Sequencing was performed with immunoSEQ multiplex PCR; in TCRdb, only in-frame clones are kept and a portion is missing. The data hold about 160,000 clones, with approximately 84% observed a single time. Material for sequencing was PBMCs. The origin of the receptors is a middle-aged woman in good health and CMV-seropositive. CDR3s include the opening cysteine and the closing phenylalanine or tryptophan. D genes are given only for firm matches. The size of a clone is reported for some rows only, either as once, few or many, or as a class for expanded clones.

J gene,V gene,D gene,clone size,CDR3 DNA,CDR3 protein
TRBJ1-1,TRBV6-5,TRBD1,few,TGTGCCAGCAGTCGGGGACAGGCGAACACTGAAGCTTTCTTT,CASSRGQANTEAFF
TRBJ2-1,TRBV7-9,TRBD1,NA,TGTGCCAGCGGCTGGGGACAGGTGGCCGGCGGCTCCTACAATGAGCAGTTCTTC,CASGWGQVAGGSYNEQFF
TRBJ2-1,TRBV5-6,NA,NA,TGTGCCAGCAGCTTGGGCCGAAGCGGGCAGTACAATGAGCAGTTCTTC,CASSLGRSGQYNEQFF
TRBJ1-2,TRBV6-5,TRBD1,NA,TGTGCCAGCAGTTACAAGGGACAGGGTTACGGCTACACCTTC,CASSYKGQGYGYTF
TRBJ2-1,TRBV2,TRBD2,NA,TGTGCCAGCAGTGCACTGACTAGCGGGGGGTCCTACAATGAGCAGTTCTTC,CASSALTSGGSYNEQFF
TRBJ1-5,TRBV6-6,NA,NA,TGTGCCAGCAGTTACTCGTTACAGACGGGGCAGCCCCAGCATTTT,CASSYSLQTGQPQHF
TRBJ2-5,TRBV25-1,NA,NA,TGTGCCAGCGGGGAGGGGGGGTACCAAGAGACCCAGTACTTC,CASGEGGYQETQYF
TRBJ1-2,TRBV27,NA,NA,TGTGCCAGCAGTCCGTCGGGGGGGTTCAACTATGGCTACACCTTC,CASSPSGGFNYGYTF
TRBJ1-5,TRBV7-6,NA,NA,TGTGCCAGCAGCTTAGGGGGGGGATCTCAGCCCCAGCATTTT,CASSLGGGSQPQHF
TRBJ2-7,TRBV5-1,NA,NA,TGCGCCAGCGGATTACAGGGTTCATCCGAGCAGTACTTC,CASGLQGSSEQYF
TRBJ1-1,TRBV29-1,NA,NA,TGCAGCGTTGGTAGCGCTTTCTTT,CSVGSAFF
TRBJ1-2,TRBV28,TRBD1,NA,TGTGCCAGCAGTCTTCCGACAGGGGGCGCACATGGCTACACCTTC,CASSLPTGGAHGYTF
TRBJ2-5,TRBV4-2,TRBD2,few,TGTGCCAGCAGCCAGCAGCGGGGAAGACAAGAGACCCAGTACTTC,CASSQQRGRQETQYF
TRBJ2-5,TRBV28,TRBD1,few,TGTGCCAGCAGTTTTTCTGGGACAGGGATGAGCCAGACCCAGTACTTC,CASSFSGTGMSQTQYF
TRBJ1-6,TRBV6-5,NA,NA,TGTGCCAGCAGGATGGACAGCTATAATTCACCCCTCCACTTT,CASRMDSYNSPLHF
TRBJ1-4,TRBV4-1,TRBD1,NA,TGCGCCAGCAGCCAAGAGTCGGGGACAGGGATCGAAAAACTGTTTTTT,CASSQESGTGIEKLFF
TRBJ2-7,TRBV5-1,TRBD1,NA,TGCGCCAGCAGCTTCACTGGGACAGGGGAGTCCCACGAGCAGTACTTC,CASSFTGTGESHEQYF
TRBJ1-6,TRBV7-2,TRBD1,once,TGTGCCAGCAGCTTATGGGACAGAGCCGATTCACCCCTCCACTTT,CASSLWDRADSPLHF
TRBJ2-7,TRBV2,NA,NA,TGTGCCAGCAGTGAACAGGGCGGGGCCGGTCCCGAGCAGTACTTC,CASSEQGGAGPEQYF
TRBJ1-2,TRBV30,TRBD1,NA,TGTGCCCGGGCCGGGACAGGGGGCCCCATTACCTTC,CARAGTGGPITF
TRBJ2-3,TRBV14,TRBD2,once,TGTGCCAGCAGCCCCTCAGCGGGGGGAATCACAGATACGCAGTATTTT,CASSPSAGGITDTQYF
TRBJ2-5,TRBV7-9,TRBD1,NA,TGTGCCAGCAGCAGAGGACAGGGGGCGCGTGTGGAGACCCAGTACTTC,CASSRGQGARVETQYF
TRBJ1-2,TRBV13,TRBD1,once,TGTGCCAGCAGCTCCCTGACAGGGGTTGGCTATGGCTACACCTTC,CASSSLTGVGYGYTF
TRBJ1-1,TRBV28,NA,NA,TGTGCCAGCAGTACGGATGAGATCTCGGGGACTGAAGCTTTCTTT,CASSTDEISGTEAFF
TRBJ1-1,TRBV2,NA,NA,TGTGCCAGCAGTGTAGGCCCAGGGAAAGCTTTCTTT,CASSVGPGKAFF
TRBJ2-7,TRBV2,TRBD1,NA,TGTGCCAGCAGTGATTTGGACAGGGTCTACGAGCAGTACTTC,CASSDLDRVYEQYF
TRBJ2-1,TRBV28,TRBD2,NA,TGTGCCAGCGCAAAAACCGGGACTAGCCGGCATGAGCAGTTCTTC,CASAKTGTSRHEQFF
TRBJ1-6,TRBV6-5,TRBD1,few,TGTGCCAGCCAGGCCCCCCAGGACAGGACCCTCCACTTT,CASQAPQDRTLHF
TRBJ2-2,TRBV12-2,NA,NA,TGTGCAAGTCGCTGCCGGACTAGCGGGGGGGCTAATACCGGGGAGCTGTTTTTT,CASRCRTSGGANTGELFF
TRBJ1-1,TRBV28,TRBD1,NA,TGTGCCAGCAGTCTAGCAGGGGGAGGAACTGAAGCTTTCTTT,CASSLAGGGTEAFF
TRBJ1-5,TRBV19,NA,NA,TGTGCCAGTAGTATATCGGGGGGGTCAGAACAGCCCCAGCATTTT,CASSISGGSEQPQHF
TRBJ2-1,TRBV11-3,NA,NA,TGTGCCAGCAGCCTAAACAATGAGCAGTTCTTC,CASSLNNEQFF
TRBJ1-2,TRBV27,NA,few,TGTGCCAGCAGTCGGACAGTTTCCTATGGCTACACCTTC,CASSRTVSYGYTF
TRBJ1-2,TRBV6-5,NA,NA,TGTGCCAGCCTGGGTTCTGGATCGAAAACTAATGGCTACACCTTC,CASLGSGSKTNGYTF
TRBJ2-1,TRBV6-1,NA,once,TGTGCCAGCAGTGAAGCGCCGGCAGGGTCCTACAATGAGCAGTTCTTC,CASSEAPAGSYNEQFF